These T cell receptor beta chains were read from a single sample in a study of Graves' ophthalmopathy and Graves' hyperthyroidism. Using its own MiXCR run on the multiplex PCR reads, TCRdb lists one record per CDR3 protein. The sample shows 450,000 or so distinct CDR3 sequences, under 15% of them seen only once. The specimen was blood. All receptors come from a woman in her 30s with Graves' ophthalmopathy. CDR3s leave out the opening cysteine and the closing phenylalanine or tryptophan.

V gene | CDR3 protein
TRBV20-1 | SATLTGQGATEAF
TRBV28 | ASSLRLYGDHEQY
TRBV19 | ASSMGGQPGSNVLT
TRBV7-8 | ASRGGRGENQPQH
TRBV18 | ASSMGHLLNTEAF
TRBV30 | AWSVAGGTEAF
TRBV7-9 | ASSFPRAEQY
TRBV15 | ATSSLKEGTEAF
TRBV3-1 | ASSQVSGGGTEAF
TRBV6-1 | ASTPGAFADTQY
TRBV9 | ASSVGTGGGYEQY
TRBV6-1 | ASSGTGVGNQPQH
TRBV5-1 | ASSLILTGPNTEAF
TRBV28 | ASNVDSAKIMNTEAL
TRBV13 | ASSLSGADTQY
TRBV13 | ASSNVGTDPWETQY
TRBV6-2/TRBV6-3 | ASSPLRVKGSDKNIQY
TRBV24-1 | ASIRPGHPYGYT
TRBV28 | ASSFGRETYEQY
TRBV30 | AWAGSGANVLT
TRBV20-1 | SAPGTGGYEQY
TRBV20-1 | SASPGTGAHEQY
TRBV15 | ATSTGDRGNTEAF
TRBV5-1 | ASRQSPGLGDTIY
TRBV4-1 | ASSLTGRDVGGNQPQH